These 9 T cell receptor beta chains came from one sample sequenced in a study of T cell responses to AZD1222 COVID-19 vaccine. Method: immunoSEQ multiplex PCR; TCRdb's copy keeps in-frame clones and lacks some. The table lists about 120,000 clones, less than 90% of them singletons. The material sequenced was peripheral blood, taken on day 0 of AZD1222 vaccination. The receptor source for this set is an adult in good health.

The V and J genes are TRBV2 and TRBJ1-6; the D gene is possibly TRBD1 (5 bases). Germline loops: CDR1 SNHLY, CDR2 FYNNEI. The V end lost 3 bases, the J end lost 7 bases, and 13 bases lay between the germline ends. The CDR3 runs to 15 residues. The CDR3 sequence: CASSDVASGNSPLHF. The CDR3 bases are TGTGCCAGCAGTGACGTTGCGTCAGGGAATTCACCCCTCCACTTT.

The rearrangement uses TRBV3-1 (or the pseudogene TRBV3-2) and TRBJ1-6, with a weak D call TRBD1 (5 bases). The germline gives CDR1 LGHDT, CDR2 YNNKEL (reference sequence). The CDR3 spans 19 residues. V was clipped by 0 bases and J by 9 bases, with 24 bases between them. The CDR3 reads CASSQDFTGWGVVASPLHF. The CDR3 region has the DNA TGTGCCAGCAGCCAAGATTTCACAGGCTGGGGGGTGGTGGCTTCACCCCTCCACTTT.

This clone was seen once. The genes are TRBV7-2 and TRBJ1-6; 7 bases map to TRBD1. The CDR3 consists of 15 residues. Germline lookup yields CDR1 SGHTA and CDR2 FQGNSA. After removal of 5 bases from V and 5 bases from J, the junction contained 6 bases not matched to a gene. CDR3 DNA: TGTGCCAGCAGCCTCCAGACAGGGAATAATTCACCCCTCCACTTT. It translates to CASSLQTGNNSPLHF.

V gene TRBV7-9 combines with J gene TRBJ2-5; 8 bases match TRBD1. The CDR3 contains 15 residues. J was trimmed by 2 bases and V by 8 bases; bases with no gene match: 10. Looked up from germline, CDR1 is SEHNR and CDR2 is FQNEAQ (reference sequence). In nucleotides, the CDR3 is TGTGCCAGCCCTCGGCAGGGGGCTGATCAAGAGACCCAGTACTTC. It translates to CASPRQGADQETQYF.

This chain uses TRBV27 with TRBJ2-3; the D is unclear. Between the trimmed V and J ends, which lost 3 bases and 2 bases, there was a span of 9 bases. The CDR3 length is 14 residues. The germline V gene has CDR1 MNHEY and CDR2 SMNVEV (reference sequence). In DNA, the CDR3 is TGTGCCAGCAGTTTCGGCCCCCACACAGATACGCAGTATTTT. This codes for CASSFGPHTDTQYF.

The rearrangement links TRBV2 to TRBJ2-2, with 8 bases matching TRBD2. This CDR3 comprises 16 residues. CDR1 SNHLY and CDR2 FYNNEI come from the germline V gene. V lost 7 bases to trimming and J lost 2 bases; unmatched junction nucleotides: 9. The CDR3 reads CASIGPGLDNTGELFF. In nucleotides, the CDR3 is TGTGCCAGCATTGGGCCGGGACTAGATAACACCGGGGAGCTGTTTTTT.

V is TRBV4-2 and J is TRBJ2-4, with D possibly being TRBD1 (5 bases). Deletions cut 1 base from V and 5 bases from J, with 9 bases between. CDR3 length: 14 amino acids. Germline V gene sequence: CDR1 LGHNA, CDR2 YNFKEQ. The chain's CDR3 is CASSQVEGENIQYF. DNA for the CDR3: TGTGCCAGCAGCCAAGTCGAAGGGGAAAACATTCAGTACTTC.

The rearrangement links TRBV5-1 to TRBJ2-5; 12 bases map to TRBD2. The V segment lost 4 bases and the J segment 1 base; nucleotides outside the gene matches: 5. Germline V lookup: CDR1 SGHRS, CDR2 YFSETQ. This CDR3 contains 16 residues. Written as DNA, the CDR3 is TGCGCCAGCAGCCCAGGACTAGCGGGGTTCCAAGAGACCCAGTACTTC. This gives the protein CASSPGLAGFQETQYF.

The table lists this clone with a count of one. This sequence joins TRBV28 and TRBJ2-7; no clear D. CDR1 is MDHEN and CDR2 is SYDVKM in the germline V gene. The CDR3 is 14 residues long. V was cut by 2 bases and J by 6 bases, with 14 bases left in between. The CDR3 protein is CASSLGPSVGEQYF. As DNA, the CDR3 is TGTGCCAGCAGTTTAGGTCCGTCCGTAGGCGAGCAGTACTTC.